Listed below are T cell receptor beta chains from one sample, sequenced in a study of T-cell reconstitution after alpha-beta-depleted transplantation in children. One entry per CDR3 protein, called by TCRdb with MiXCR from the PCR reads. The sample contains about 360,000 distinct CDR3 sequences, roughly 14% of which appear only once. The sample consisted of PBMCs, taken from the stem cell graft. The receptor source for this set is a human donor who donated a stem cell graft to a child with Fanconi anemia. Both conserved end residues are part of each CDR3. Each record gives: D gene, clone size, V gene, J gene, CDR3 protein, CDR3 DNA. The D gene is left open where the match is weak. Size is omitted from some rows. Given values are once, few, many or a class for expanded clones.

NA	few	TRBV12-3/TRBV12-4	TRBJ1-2	CASSLIGGNYGYTF	TGTGCCAGCAGTTTAATAGGGGGTAACTATGGCTACACCTTC
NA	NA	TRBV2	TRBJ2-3	CARTQGRTDTQYF	TGTGCCAGGACACAGGGAAGGACAGATACGCAGTATTTT
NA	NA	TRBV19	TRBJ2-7	CASSIGVTPVNEQYF	TGTGCCAGTAGTATCGGGGTGACCCCGGTCAACGAGCAGTACTTC
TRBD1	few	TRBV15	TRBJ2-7	CATSRDRDREAYEQYF	TGTGCCACCAGCAGAGATCGGGACAGGGAGGCCTACGAGCAGTACTTC
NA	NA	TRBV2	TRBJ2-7	CATSPPISYEQYF	TGTGCCACCTCCCCTCCGATATCCTACGAGCAGTACTTC
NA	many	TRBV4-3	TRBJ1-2	CASSQDLFYGYTF	TGCGCCAGCAGCCAAGATTTGTTCTATGGCTACACCTTC
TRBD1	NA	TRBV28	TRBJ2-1	CASSSNFRGFSGNEQFF	TGTGCCAGCAGTTCCAACTTCAGGGGGTTCAGCGGCAATGAGCAGTTCTTC
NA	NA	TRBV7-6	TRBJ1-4	CASSLAPSTNEKLFF	TGTGCCAGCAGCTTAGCGCCGTCAACTAATGAAAAACTGTTTTTT
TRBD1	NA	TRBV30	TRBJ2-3	CACRWTGWDTQYF	TGTGCCTGCCGGTGGACAGGGTGGGATACGCAGTATTTT
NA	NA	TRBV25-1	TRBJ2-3	CASSAPGYGADTQYF	TGTGCCAGCAGTGCCCCCGGGTATGGGGCAGATACGCAGTATTTT
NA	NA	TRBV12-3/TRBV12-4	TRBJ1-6	CASRGWNSPLHF	TGTGCCAGCAGAGGGTGGAACTCACCCCTCCACTTT
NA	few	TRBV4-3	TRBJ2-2	CASSRDFGAGELFF	NA
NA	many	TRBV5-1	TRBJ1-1	CASSLEDRINTEAFF	TGCGCCAGCAGCTTGGAAGACAGGATCAACACTGAAGCTTTCTTT
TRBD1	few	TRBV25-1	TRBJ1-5	CASSEVGQGQGPQHF	TGTGCCAGCAGTGAAGTCGGACAGGGCCAAGGGCCCCAGCATTTT
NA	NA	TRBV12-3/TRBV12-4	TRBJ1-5	CASSGAGRSQPQHF	TGTGCCAGCAGTGGGGCCGGTCGGAGTCAGCCCCAGCATTTT
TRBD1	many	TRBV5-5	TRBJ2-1	CASSSPGQGALF	TGTGCCAGCAGCTCTCCGGGACAGGGGGCTCTCTTC
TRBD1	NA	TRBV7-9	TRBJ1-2	CASSPFDRAFGGYTF	TGTGCCAGCAGCCCCTTCGACAGGGCCTTCGGGGGCTACACCTTC
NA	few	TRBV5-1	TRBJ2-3	CASSLGLTDTDTQYF	TGCGCCAGCAGCTTGGGACTTACAGACACAGATACGCAGTATTTT
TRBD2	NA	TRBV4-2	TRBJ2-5	CASSQMSAGGPSETQYF	TGTGCCAGCAGCCAAATGTCGGCGGGGGGCCCCTCGGAGACCCAGTACTTC
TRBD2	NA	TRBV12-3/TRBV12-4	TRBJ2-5	CASSLGPRRGGPGTQYF	TGTGCCAGCAGTTTAGGCCCCAGGCGGGGGGGCCCTGGGACCCAGTACTTC
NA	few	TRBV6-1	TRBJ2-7	CASSPYGGSYEQYF	TGTGCCAGCAGTCCCTACGGGGGTTCCTACGAGCAGTACTTC
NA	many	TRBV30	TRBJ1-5	CAWSVRGNQPQHF	TGTGCCTGGAGTGTACGAGGGAATCAGCCCCAGCATTTT
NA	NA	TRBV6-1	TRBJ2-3	CATGQAGADTQYF	TGTGCCACCGGACAGGCGGGAGCAGATACGCAGTATTTT
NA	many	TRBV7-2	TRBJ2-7	CASSLNYEQYF	TGTGCCAGCAGCTTAAACTACGAGCAGTACTTC
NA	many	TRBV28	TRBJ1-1	CASRIGGDTEAFF	TGTGCCAGCAGGATCGGCGGGGACACTGAAGCTTTCTTT
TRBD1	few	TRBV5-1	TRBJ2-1	CASGRDRGIDEQFF	TGCGCCAGTGGCCGGGACAGGGGGATAGATGAGCAGTTCTTC
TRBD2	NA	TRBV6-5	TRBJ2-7	CASSYVGLAGHEQYF	TGTGCCAGCAGTTACGTAGGACTAGCGGGGCACGAGCAGTACTTC
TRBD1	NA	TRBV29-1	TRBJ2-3	CSGEQGHTQYF	TGCAGCGGGGAACAGGGGCATACGCAGTATTTT
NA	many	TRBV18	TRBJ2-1	CASSPSGDLTYNEQFF	TGTGCCAGCTCACCGTCTGGGGACTTAACCTACAATGAGCAGTTCTTC
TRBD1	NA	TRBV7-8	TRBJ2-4	CATSLGSGGETKNIQYF	TGTGCCACCAGCTTAGGATCAGGGGGTGAAACCAAAAACATTCAGTACTTC
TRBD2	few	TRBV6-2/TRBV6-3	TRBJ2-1	CASSWPAGGVDNEQFF	TGTGCCAGCAGTTGGCCGGCGGGGGGGGTGGACAATGAGCAGTTCTTC
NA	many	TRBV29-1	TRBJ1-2	CSVPGPISGGYTF	TGCAGCGTCCCTGGACCTATAAGTGGTGGCTACACCTTC
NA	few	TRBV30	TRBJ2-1	CAWKLLGRTYNEQFF	TGTGCCTGGAAGCTCTTGGGGAGAACCTACAATGAGCAGTTCTTC
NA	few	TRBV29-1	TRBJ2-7	CSVARDYEQYF	TGCAGCGTTGCACGGGATTACGAGCAGTACTTC
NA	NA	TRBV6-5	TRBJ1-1	CASSYSQGLNTEAFF	TGTGCCAGCAGTTACTCCCAGGGGCTGAACACTGAAGCTTTCTTT
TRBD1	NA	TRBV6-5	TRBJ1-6	CASSYYLPDRGDSPLHF	TGTGCCAGCAGTTACTACCTGCCGGACAGGGGAGATTCACCCCTCCACTTT
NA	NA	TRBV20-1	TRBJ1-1	CSARPIWAGSDTEAFF	TGCAGTGCTAGACCTATTTGGGCGGGTTCGGACACTGAAGCTTTCTTT
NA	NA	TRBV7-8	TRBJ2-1	CASSLLDTANNEQFF	TGTGCCAGCAGCTTACTTGACACGGCCAACAATGAGCAGTTCTTC
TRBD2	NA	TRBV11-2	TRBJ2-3	CASSLERSGGAGDTQYF	TGTGCCAGCAGCTTAGAGAGGAGCGGGGGGGCCGGAGATACGCAGTATTTT
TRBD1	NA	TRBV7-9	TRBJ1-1	CASSPTDRGVEAFF	TGTGCCAGCAGCCCAACGGACAGGGGAGTTGAAGCTTTCTTT
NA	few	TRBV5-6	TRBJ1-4	CASSFIQGREKLFF	TGTGCCAGCAGCTTTATTCAGGGGAGAGAAAAACTGTTTTTT
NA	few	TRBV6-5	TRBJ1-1	CASSYYEINTEAFF	TGTGCCAGCAGTTACTACGAAATAAACACTGAAGCTTTCTTT
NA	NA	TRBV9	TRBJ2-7	CASSVGDSSYEQYF	TGTGCCAGCAGCGTAGGCGACAGCTCCTACGAGCAGTACTTC
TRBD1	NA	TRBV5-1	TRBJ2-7	CASSPTGVLEEQYF	TGCGCCAGCAGCCCGACAGGGGTTCTTGAGGAGCAGTACTTC
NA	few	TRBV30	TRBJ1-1	CAWSADPQGTEAFF	TGTGCCTGGAGTGCCGATCCCCAGGGAACTGAAGCTTTCTTT